This record looks at one TCR beta chain sequence and its context. What it recognizes is unknown. The CDR3 has 13 residues. V was pared by 7 bases and J by 2 bases, with 12 bases between. Germline values: CDR1 MGHDK, CDR2 SYGVNS. The data were taken from a study of cytomegalovirus exposure and HLA in healthy donors. Study-wide context: The approximately 110 validation repertoires were reported in a later analysis to have been generated on the same platform as the approximately 600 first-cohort repertoires.

Overall study findings and caveats: Rarity held for most TCR sequences, but there were some public TCRs that occurred in many donors. TCR beta chains numbering under 200 were designated cytomegalovirus-associated.

Measured with immunoSEQ multiplex PCR; TCRdb has only the in-frame clones, and not every one. The sample lists approximately 49,000 clones, roughly 92% occurring once. The chain recombines TRBV25-1 with TRBJ2-7; D possibly corresponds to TRBD1 (7 bases). The TCR comes from a man younger than 30 in good health and CMV-seronegative. The specimen sequenced was PBMCs. CDR3 sequence: CASTGGGPYEQYF. The CDR3 region has the DNA TGTGCCAGCACCGGAGGGGGCCCCTACGAGCAGTACTTC.